One and the same sample provided the 27 T cell receptor beta chains below, sequenced in a study of T cells after yellow fever vaccination. TCRdb re-called the 5' RACE reads through MiXCR, storing one row per CDR3 protein. The data show 25,000 to 30,000 distinct CDR3 sequences, just under 6.5% seen once. The sequenced sample was PBMCs, either bulk or a sorted T-cell subset (CD4+, CD8+, memory, or dextramer-sorted; not recorded which), obtained on the day of the yellow fever booster vaccination. These receptors originate from a man aged 30-40 years who received the YFV17D yellow fever vaccine.

At least ten counts were recorded for this clonotype. This chain uses TRBV20-1 with TRBJ1-5; D is undetermined. Per germline, CDR1 DFQATT and CDR2 SNEGSKA (reference sequence). V dropped 3 bases and J dropped 0 bases, with 12 bases sitting between them. The CDR3 totals 15 residues. CDR3 sequence: CSASSVSNSNQPQHF. CDR3 sequence (DNA): TGCAGTGCTAGTTCGGTCTCAAATAGCAATCAGCCCCAGCATTTT.

This clonotype was counted ten times or more. The rearrangement links TRBV28 to TRBJ2-1; 11 bases map to TRBD2. CDR1 and CDR2 from the germline V gene are MDHEN and SYDVKM. The CDR3 extends over 15 amino acids. J lost 6 bases, V lost 4 bases, and 5 bases had no gene match. The CDR3 spells CASSSLAGGLNEQFF. The CDR3, as DNA: TGTGCCAGCAGTTCCCTAGCGGGAGGCCTCAATGAGCAGTTCTTC.

This clonotype has a count of ten or more. The CDR3 carries no conserved terminal phenylalanine or tryptophan, so it likely arises from a read error. The chain employs TRBV2 and TRBJ1-6; weak D call: TRBD1 (5 bases). CDR3 length: 13 amino acids. Germline V gives CDR1 SNHLY, CDR2 FYNNEI. Trimming left V 1 base short and J 9 bases short, with 7 bases between. The CDR3 protein is CASSEVGGSPLHV. The CDR3 coding sequence is TGTGCCAGCAGTGAAGTTGGGGGTTCACCCCTCCACGTT.

This clonotype was detected many times. The chain has TRBV10-3 and TRBJ2-7, with 7 bases identical to TRBD1. From germline, CDR1 is ENHRY and CDR2 SYGVKD. The J segment lost 0 bases and the V segment lost 3 bases, leaving 5 bases of the junction unmatched. CDR3 length: 15 residues. The CDR3 DNA follows: TGTGCCATCAGTGACTCGGGACAGTACTCCTACGAGCAGTACTTC. It encodes CAISDSGQYSYEQYF.

This clonotype was found many times. The chain carries TRBV7-2 and TRBJ1-5; D possibly corresponds to TRBD1 (6 bases). From germline, CDR1 is SGHTA and CDR2 FQGNSA. The CDR3 has 13 amino acids. Trimming removed 5 bases at V and 7 bases at J, with 12 bases between. The CDR3 nucleotides are TGTGCCAGCAGCCCTAGAGGGGGGCAGCCCCAGCATTTT. It encodes CASSPRGGQPQHF.

This clonotype rates as medium-sized. The J gene is TRBJ2-1, the V gene TRBV5-4; D is uncertain. The CDR3 runs to 11 residues. The V end was cut by 3 bases, the J end by 12 bases, with 10 bases between. Germline V gene sequence: CDR1 SGHNT, CDR2 YYREEE (reference sequence). CDR3 DNA: TGTGCCAGCAGCTCACCGGAAAGGCAGTTCTTC. Encoded protein: CASSSPERQFF.

This clonotype came up many times. The chain recombines TRBV7-9 with TRBJ2-1; 10 nucleotides line up with TRBD1. CDR3 size: 16 residues. CDR1 is SEHNR, CDR2 FQNEAQ, per germline (reference sequence). Trimming removed 4 bases from V and 5 bases from J; junction bases left unmatched: 8. The CDR3 DNA follows: TGTGCCAGCAGCTACCGGGACAGGGGTTTCCACAATGAGCAGTTCTTC. This codes for CASSYRDRGFHNEQFF. The full variable domain, with the rest looked up from reference TRBV7-9 and TRBJ2-1, is DTGVSQNPRHKITKRGQNVTFRCDPISEHNRLYWYRQTLGQGPEFLTYFQNEAQLEKSRLLSDRFSAERPKGSFSTLEIQRTEQGDSAMYLCASSYRDRGFHNEQFFGPGTRLTVL.

This clonotype has a handful of counts. This chain joins TRBV5-1 and TRBJ2-5; 10 bases are a match to TRBD1. CDR3 length: 15 residues. In germline, CDR1 is SGHRS, CDR2 YFSETQ. V trimming: 7 bases; J trimming: 5 bases; junction bases outside the gene matches: 11. The CDR3 nucleotides are TGCGCCAGCTCAGACCCGACAGGGGGCGCGGAGACCCAGTACTTC. Encoded protein: CASSDPTGGAETQYF.

This clonotype turned up a few times. V usage is TRBV20-1 and J usage is TRBJ2-7; 9 bases agree with TRBD1. This CDR3 region has 14 residues. Trimming took 0 bases from V and 3 from J; bases not matched to a gene: 3. Germline lookup yields CDR1 DFQATT and CDR2 SNEGSKA (reference sequence). This CDR3 reads CSAREGQGFYEQYF. CDR3 coding DNA: TGCAGTGCTAGAGAGGGACAGGGTTTCTACGAGCAGTACTTC.

V and J are TRBV25-1 and TRBJ1-5; 8 nucleotides match TRBD1. The CDR3 sequence is 14 residues long. Looked up from germline, CDR1 is MGHDK and CDR2 is SYGVNS. V gave up 2 bases and J gave up 7 bases; unmatched junction bases: 4. The DNA of the CDR3 is TGTGCCAGCAGTGAAACAGGGGGGTACCAGCCCCAGCATTTT. It specifies CASSETGGYQPQHF.

This clonotype occurred many times. The chain recombines TRBV20-1 with TRBJ2-7; a possible D gene is TRBD1 (5 bases). There are 13 residues in the CDR3. Per germline, CDR1 DFQATT and CDR2 SNEGSKA (reference sequence). V was clipped by 3 bases and J by 3 bases, with 12 bases between them. CDR3 amino acids: CSASVLQDYEQYF. The CDR3 nucleotides read TGCAGTGCTAGCGTGCTACAGGACTACGAGCAGTACTTC.

This clonotype occurred a few times. The V call is TRBV29-1, the J call TRBJ1-2, with D unclear. The CDR3 is made up of 15 amino acids. The germline gives CDR1 SQVTM, CDR2 ANQGSEA. CDR3 loop: CTPPTFGFSNYGYTF. DNA for the CDR3: TGCACCCCTCCCACGTTTGGTTTCTCTAACTATGGCTACACCTTC.

The V gene is TRBV20-1, the J gene TRBJ2-5; D might be TRBD1 or TRBD2, each matching 5 bases. Germline V gene sequence: CDR1 DFQATT, CDR2 SNEGSKA (reference sequence). Trimming cost V 3 bases and J 2 bases, with 13 bases left between them. This CDR3 is built from 14 residues. This CDR3 is CSASYGAGQETQYF. In DNA form, the CDR3 reads TGCAGTGCTAGTTACGGGGCCGGGCAAGAGACCCAGTACTTC.

V gene TRBV7-2 combines with J gene TRBJ1-1; possible D gene TRBD1, 6 bases. The germline V gene encodes CDR1 SGHTA and CDR2 FQGNSA. This CDR3 comprises 13 residues. Trimming left V 2 bases short and J 5 bases short, with 9 bases between. The CDR3 nucleotides read TGTGCCAGCAGCTTATTAAGGGGGACTGAAGCTTTCTTT. Protein product: CASSLLRGTEAFF.

The chain carries TRBV20-1 and TRBJ2-7; 7 positions agree with TRBD1. Germline CDR1 reads DFQATT; CDR2 reads SNEGSKA (reference sequence). Trimming removed 6 bases from V and 5 bases from J; junction bases left unmatched: 13. The CDR3 runs to 14 residues. The CDR3 bases are TGCAGTGCCCAGAGGCGGACAGGTCACGACGAGCAGTACTTC. Residues: CSAQRRTGHDEQYF.

This clonotype has a handful of counts. This sequence joins TRBV28 and TRBJ2-5; D remains unclear. The CDR3 extends over 12 amino acids. Deletions cut 1 base from V and 5 bases from J, with 5 bases between. From germline, CDR1 is MDHEN and CDR2 SYDVKM. The chain's CDR3 is CASSLFGETQYF. Here the CDR3 DNA reads TGTGCCAGCAGTTTATTTGGGGAGACCCAGTACTTC.

The sample holds many counts of this clonotype. The chain joins TRBV28 to TRBJ1-5; no clear D gene. Germline V lookup: CDR1 MDHEN, CDR2 SYDVKM. This CDR3 region has 17 residues. V lost 4 bases and J lost 0, with 16 bases in between. In nucleotides, the CDR3 is TGTGCCAGCAGTTCCGATTTTACGGTCTATAGCAATCAGCCCCAGCATTTT. Translating it yields CASSSDFTVYSNQPQHF.

This clonotype showed up just a few times. CDR3 sequence: CASGDRLNYGYTF. In DNA, the CDR3 is TGTGCCAGCGGGGACAGGCTGAACTATGGCTACACCTTC. The rearrangement links TRBV6-1 to TRBJ1-2, with TRBD1 matching over 8 bases. The CDR3 consists of 13 residues. Germline trimming cut 8 bases from V and 2 bases from J; bases unmatched to any gene: 4. In germline, CDR1 is MNHNS, CDR2 SASEGT.

In its sample, this clonotype was seen many times. The rearrangement links TRBV7-8 to TRBJ2-5, with D possibly TRBD1 on 5 matching bases. This CDR3 contains 14 residues. V lost 6 bases to trimming and J lost 2 bases, with 13 bases between them. The germline V gene encodes CDR1 SGHVS and CDR2 FQNEAQ. DNA for the CDR3: TGTGCCAGCAGTGGGTGGGCAGGGCAAGAGACCCAGTACTTC. Translating gives CASSGWAGQETQYF.

The chain links TRBV20-1 to TRBJ2-5, with D tentatively TRBD2 (6 bases). CDR3 length equals 14 residues. V lost 2 bases, J lost 5 bases, and 15 bases lay in between. The germline CDR1 and CDR2 sequences are DFQATT and SNEGSKA (reference sequence). The CDR3 protein is CSARLPGAGETQYF. CDR3 DNA: TGCAGTGCTAGATTACCCGGGGCGGGGGAGACCCAGTACTTC.

The sample holds a few counts of this clonotype. This CDR3 is CASSLAGDTDTQYF. DNA of the CDR3: TGTGCCAGCAGCTTAGCGGGAGACACAGATACGCAGTATTTT. The chain links TRBV7-2 to TRBJ2-3; D might be TRBD2 (5 bases). V lost 0 bases and J 2 bases, leaving 6 bases between the germline ends. This CDR3 is built from 14 residues. Germline-derived CDR1 and CDR2 are SGHTA and FQGNSA.

This clonotype was observed at least ten times. CDR3 DNA sequence: TGTGCCAGCACCGCTCCGGGCGGGAGTGGAGGGGCCACAGATACGCAGTATTTT. Translated: CASTAPGGSGGATDTQYF. This chain links TRBV28 with TRBJ2-3; 7 bases fit TRBD2. V was clipped by 7 bases and J by 2 bases; unmatched bases: 18. Germline assignment: CDR1 MDHEN and CDR2 SYDVKM. The CDR3 is made up of 18 amino acids.

The V call is TRBV9, the J call TRBJ2-2, with D perhaps being TRBD1 or TRBD2 (5 bases each). CDR1 and CDR2 from the germline V gene are SGDLS and YYNGEE. This CDR3 is 14 amino acids long. The germline V and J ends were trimmed by 4 bases and 5 bases, with 12 bases remaining between them. CDR3 residues: CASSTQGETGELFF. The DNA for the CDR3 is TGTGCCAGCAGCACTCAGGGAGAGACCGGGGAGCTGTTTTTT.

The CDR3 sequence: CASSFSNNEQFF. CDR3 DNA sequence: TGTGCCAGCAGTTTTTCTAACAATGAGCAGTTCTTC. The chain joins TRBV27 to TRBJ2-1, with unresolved D. This CDR3 is 12 amino acids long. V shed 3 bases and J shed 5 bases, with 5 bases lying between them. Germline V lookup: CDR1 MNHEY, CDR2 SMNVEV (reference sequence).

This clonotype came up many times. V usage is TRBV5-6 and J usage is TRBJ2-2; D tentatively reads TRBD1 or TRBD2 (6 bases each). V lost 0 bases and J lost 0, with 21 bases in between. Germline loops: CDR1 SGHDT, CDR2 YYEEEE. The CDR3 consists of 20 residues. In nucleotides, the CDR3 is TGTGCCAGCAGCTTGGGGCTGAGGCGACGGGGGCTTTCGAACACCGGGGAGCTGTTTTTT. Translated: CASSLGLRRRGLSNTGELFF.

There are many counts of this clonotype. This chain links TRBV30 with TRBJ1-5, with 8 bases lining up with TRBD1. Germline CDR1 reads GTSNPN; CDR2 reads SVGIG (reference sequence). V lost 1 base, J lost 6 bases, and 5 bases stayed unmatched. The CDR3 covers 14 residues. The CDR3 reads CAWSANRGFQPQHF. The CDR3 nucleotides read TGTGCCTGGAGTGCCAACAGGGGGTTTCAGCCCCAGCATTTT.

Many counts were recorded for this clonotype. The V gene is TRBV6-5, the J gene TRBJ2-7; D remains unclear. Germline lookup yields CDR1 MNHEY and CDR2 SVGAGI. The CDR3 is made up of 14 amino acids. Trimming removed 0 bases at V and 2 bases at J, with 8 bases between. The CDR3 loop reads CASSYSKGPYEQYF. The CDR3 DNA reads as TGTGCCAGCAGTTACTCGAAGGGCCCCTACGAGCAGTACTTC.